This T cell receptor beta chain was obtained from a study of blood T cell repertoires in COVID-19. In the study overall: Acute and convalescent COVID-19 specimens originated in the United States, Italy and Spain. Sample material is recorded as cDNA or gDNA derived from T cells, B-cell-depleted T cells, or PBMCs.

V lost 5 bases and J lost 4; bases outside the gene matches: 13. Germline V gives CDR1 MNHEY, CDR2 SVGEGT. The CDR3 consists of 16 residues. Original methodology: Estimation of nucleated cell counts relied on the amplification of reference gene primers. The method was immunoSEQ multiplex PCR; TCRdb's version includes in-frame clones alone and lacks a portion of them. That table is the source of V, J and clone size, and D and trimming were worked out from the DNA. This table holds about 360,000 clones, 70% to 90% found once. Followed over time, Seattle patients had been enrolled while infection was active.

Sequenced sample: peripheral blood. This chain uses TRBV6-2 or TRBV6-3 with TRBJ2-7; TRBD2 aligns across 8 bases. The sequence was obtained from a woman aged 55-70 years with COVID-19, enrolled during active disease. CDR3 amino acids: CASSALTERGRYEQYF. In DNA form, the CDR3 reads TGTGCCAGCAGTGCCTTAACGGAGCGGGGGCGTTACGAGCAGTACTTC.